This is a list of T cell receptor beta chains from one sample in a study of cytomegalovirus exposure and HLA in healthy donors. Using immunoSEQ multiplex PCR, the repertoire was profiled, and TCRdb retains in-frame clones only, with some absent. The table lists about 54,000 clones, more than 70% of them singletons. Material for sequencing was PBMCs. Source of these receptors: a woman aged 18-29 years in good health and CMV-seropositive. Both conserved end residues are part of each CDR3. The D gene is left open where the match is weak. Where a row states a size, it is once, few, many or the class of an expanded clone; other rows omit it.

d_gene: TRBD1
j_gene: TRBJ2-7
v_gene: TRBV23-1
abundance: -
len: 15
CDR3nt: TGCGCCAGCAGTCGGCCGGGACAGCGAGCCTACGAGCAGTACTTC
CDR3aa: CASSRPGQRAYEQYF

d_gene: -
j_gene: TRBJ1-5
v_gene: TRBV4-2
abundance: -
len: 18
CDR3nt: TGTGCCAGCAGCCAAGACCACGGAGGGGGGGGATACAATCAGCCCCAGCATTTT
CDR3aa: CASSQDHGGGGYNQPQHF

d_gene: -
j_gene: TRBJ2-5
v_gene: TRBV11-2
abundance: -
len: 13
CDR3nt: TGTGCCAGCAGCTTAGGACTGCCTGAGACCCAGTACTTC
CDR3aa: CASSLGLPETQYF

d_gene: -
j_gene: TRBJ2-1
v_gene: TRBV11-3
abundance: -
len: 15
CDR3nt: TGTGCCAGCAGCTTAGAGGGGAGCTCCTACAATGAGCAGTTCTTC
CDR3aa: CASSLEGSSYNEQFF

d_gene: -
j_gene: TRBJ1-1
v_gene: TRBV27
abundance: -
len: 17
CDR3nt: TGTGCCAGCAGTTTTGGGCAGGGCCAAGTTGGGAACACTGAAGCTTTCTTT
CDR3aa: CASSFGQGQVGNTEAFF

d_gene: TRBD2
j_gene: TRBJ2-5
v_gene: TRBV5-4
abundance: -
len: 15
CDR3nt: TGTGCCAGCAGCAGAGGAACTAGCGGACAAGAGACCCAGTACTTC
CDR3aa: CASSRGTSGQETQYF

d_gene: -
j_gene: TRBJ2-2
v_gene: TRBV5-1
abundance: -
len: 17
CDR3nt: TGCGCCAGCAGCTTGAAGGCCGGGACACCCGATGTTGGGGAGCTGTTTTTT
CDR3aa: CASSLKAGTPDVGELFF

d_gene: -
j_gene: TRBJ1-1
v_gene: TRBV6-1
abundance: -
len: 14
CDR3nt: TGTGCCAGCAGCCCACCAGGGGTTGGAACTGAAGCTTTCTTT
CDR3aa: CASSPPGVGTEAFF

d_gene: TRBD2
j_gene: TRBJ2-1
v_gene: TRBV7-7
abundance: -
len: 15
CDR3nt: TGTGCTAGCAGCTCCTCTAGCGGGGGGATTGATGAGCAGTTCTTC
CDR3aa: CASSSSSGGIDEQFF

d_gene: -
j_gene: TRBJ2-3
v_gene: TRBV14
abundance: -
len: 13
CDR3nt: TGTGCCAGCAGCCAGGTTAGCGCGGATACGCAGTATTTT
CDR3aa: CASSQVSADTQYF

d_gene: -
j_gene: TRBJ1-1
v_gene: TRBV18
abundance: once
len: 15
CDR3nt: TGTGCCAGCTCACAGTCTTCGGGGGGAAGGACTGAAGCTTTCTTT
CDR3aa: CASSQSSGGRTEAFF

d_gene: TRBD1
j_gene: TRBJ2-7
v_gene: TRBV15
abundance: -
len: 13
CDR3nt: TGTGCCACCAGCAGAGGGACAGGGTCCGAGCAGTACTTC
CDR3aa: CATSRGTGSEQYF